This T cell receptor beta chain was sequenced in a study of T cell changes during pregnancy in multiple sclerosis. The assay was immunoSEQ multiplex PCR, and TCRdb's table has in-frame clones only and misses some. Of around 110,000 clones listed, less than 95% are singletons. The source was peripheral blood, collected after pregnancy. The receptor was derived from a female donor with multiple sclerosis, enrolled in a pregnancy study.

The CDR3 sequence: CASSLGQGRSEQFF. The CDR3 DNA sequence: TGCGCCAGCAGCTTGGGGCAGGGGCGAAGTGAGCAGTTCTTC. The chain combines TRBV5-1 with TRBJ2-1; D perhaps matches TRBD1 (6 bases). V shed 0 bases and J shed 9 bases, with 13 bases lying between them. CDR1 is SGHRS, CDR2 YFSETQ, per germline. The CDR3 has 14 residues. The full variable domain, rest sourced from reference TRBV5-1 and TRBJ2-1, is KAGVTQTPRYLIKTRGQQVTLSCSPISGHRSVSWYQQTPGQGLQFLFEYFSETQRNKGNFPGRFSGRQFSNSRSEMNVSTLELGDSALYLCASSLGQGRSEQFFGPGTRLTVL.